This T cell receptor (beta chain) was identified in a study of OX40 agonist ivuxolimab in advanced cancers. For the study at large: Patients received the agonistic anti-OX40 (CD134) antibody ivuxolimab.

This clone has a handful of counts. The antigen is unknown. CDR3 length: 14 residues. J lost 8 bases, V lost 7 bases, and 10 bases had no gene match. Germline assignment: CDR1 LNHDA and CDR2 SQIVND (reference sequence). Study-level points and caveats: Part of the nonresponder group also had normalized T-cell clonal expansion that was low. Among the lowest peripheral clonal expansion occurred in 0.1-3.0 mg/kg partial responders.

TCRdb keeps only in-frame clones here, not all; method: immunoSEQ multiplex PCR. The sample records about 18,000 clones, about two thirds being singletons. Source: CD4+ or CD8+ T cells sorted from blood, taken in a trial of the OX40 agonist ivuxolimab. The sequence came from an adult with an advanced solid tumor such as melanoma, head and neck, liver or kidney cancer. This chain links TRBV19 with TRBJ2-1; TRBD2 matches 8 bases. The CDR3, as DNA: TGTGCCAGTACCTCCGGGACTAGGAATCATGAGCAGTTCTTC. This encodes CASTSGTRNHEQFF.